The TCR beta chain described here comes from a study of blood T cell repertoires in COVID-19. Study in general: Acute and convalescent COVID-19 specimens originated in the United States, Italy and Spain. From T cells, B-cell-depleted T cells, or PBMCs came the material, which was cDNA or gDNA.

The table came from immunoSEQ multiplex PCR; TCRdb's copy has only in-frame clones and leaves some out. The data show around 130,000 clones, about four fifths seen once. V shed 5 bases and J 2 bases; nucleotides not matched to a gene: 6. Germline V gene sequence: CDR1 LNHDA, CDR2 SQIVND (reference sequence). This CDR3 has 16 amino acids. This TCR was sampled from a human donor in a cohort sampled during active COVID-19. Input material: peripheral blood. This chain links TRBV19 with TRBJ2-6, with TRBD1 matching 7 bases. In nucleotides, the CDR3 is TGTGCCAGTAGTCTCTCCCAGGGGGCTGGGGCCAACGTCCTGACTTTC. This sequence encodes CASSLSQGAGANVLTF.